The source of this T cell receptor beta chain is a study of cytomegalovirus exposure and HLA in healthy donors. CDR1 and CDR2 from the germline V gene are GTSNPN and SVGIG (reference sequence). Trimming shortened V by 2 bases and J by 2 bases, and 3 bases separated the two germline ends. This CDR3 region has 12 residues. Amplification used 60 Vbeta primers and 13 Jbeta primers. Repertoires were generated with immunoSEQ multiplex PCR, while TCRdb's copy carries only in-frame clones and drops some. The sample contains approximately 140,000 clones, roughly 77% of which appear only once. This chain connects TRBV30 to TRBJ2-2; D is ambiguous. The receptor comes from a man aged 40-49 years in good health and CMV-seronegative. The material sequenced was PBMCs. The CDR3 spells CAWSLNTGELFF. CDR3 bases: TGTGCCTGGAGTCTAAACACCGGGGAGCTGTTTTTT. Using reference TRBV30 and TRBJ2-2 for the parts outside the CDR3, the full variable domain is SQTIHQWPATLVQPVGSPLSLECTVEGTSNPNLYWYRQAAGRGLQLLFYSVGIGQISSEVPQNLSASRPQDRQFILSSKKLLLSDSGFYLCAWSLNTGELFFGEGSRLTVL.